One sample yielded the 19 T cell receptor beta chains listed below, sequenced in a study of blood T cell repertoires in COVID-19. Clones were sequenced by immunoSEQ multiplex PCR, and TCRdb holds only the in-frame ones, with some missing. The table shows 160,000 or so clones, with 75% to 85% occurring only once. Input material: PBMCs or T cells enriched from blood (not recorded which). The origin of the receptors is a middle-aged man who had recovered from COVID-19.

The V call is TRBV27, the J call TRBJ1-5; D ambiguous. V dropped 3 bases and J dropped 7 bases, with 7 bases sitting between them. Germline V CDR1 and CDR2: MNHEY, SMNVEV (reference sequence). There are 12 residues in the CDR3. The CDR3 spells CASSFYGQPQHF. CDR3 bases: TGTGCCAGCAGTTTTTACGGGCAGCCCCAGCATTTT.

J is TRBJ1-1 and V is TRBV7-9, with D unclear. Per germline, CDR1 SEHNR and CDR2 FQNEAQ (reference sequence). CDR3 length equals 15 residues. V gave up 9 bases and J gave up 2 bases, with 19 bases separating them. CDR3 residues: CASKPPPQANTEAFF. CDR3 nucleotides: TGTGCCAGTAAACCACCCCCCCAGGCAAACACTGAAGCTTTCTTT.

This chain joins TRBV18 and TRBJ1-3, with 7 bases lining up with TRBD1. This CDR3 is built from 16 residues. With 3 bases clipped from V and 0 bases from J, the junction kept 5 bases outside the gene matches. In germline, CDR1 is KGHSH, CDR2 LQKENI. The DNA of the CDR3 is TGTGCCAGCTCACCGGGACAGACTACCTCTGGAAACACCATATATTTT. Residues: CASSPGQTTSGNTIYF.

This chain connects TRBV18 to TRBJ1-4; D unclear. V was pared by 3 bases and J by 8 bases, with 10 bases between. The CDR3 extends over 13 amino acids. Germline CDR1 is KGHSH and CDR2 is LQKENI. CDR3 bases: TGTGCCAGCTCACCGGAGGGAGTGGAAAAACTGTTTTTT. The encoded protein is CASSPEGVEKLFF. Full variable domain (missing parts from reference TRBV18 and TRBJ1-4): NAGVMQNPRHLVRRRGQEARLRCSPMKGHSHVYWYRQLPEEGLKFMVYLQKENIIDESGMPKERFSAEFPKEGPSILRIQQVVRGDSAAYFCASSPEGVEKLFFGSGTQLSVL.

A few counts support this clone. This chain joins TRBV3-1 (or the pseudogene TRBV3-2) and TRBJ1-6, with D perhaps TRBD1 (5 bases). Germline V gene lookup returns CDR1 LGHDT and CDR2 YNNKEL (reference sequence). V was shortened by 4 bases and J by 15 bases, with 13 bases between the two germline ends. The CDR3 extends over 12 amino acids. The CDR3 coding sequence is TGTGCCAGCAGCCGCCGTCAGGACAACCTCCACTTT. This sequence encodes CASSRRQDNLHF.

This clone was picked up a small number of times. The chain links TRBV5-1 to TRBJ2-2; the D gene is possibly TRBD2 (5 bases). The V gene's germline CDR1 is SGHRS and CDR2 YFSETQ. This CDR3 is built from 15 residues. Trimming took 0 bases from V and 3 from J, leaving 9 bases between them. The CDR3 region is CASSLVGVDTGELFF. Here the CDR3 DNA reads TGCGCCAGCAGCTTGGTCGGGGTAGACACCGGGGAGCTGTTTTTT.

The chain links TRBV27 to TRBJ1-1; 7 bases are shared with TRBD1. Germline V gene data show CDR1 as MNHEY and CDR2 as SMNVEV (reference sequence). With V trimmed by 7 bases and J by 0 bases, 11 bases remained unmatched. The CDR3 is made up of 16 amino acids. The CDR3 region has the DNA TGTGCCAGCACTCCCGGGAGGGGGCAGATGAACACTGAAGCTTTCTTT. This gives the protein CASTPGRGQMNTEAFF.

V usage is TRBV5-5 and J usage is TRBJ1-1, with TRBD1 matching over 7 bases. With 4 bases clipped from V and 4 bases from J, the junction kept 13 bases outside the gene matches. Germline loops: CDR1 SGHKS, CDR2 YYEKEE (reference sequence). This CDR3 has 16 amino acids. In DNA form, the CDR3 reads TGTGCCAGCAGCCCTAGACCTACAGGGGCTGGCACTGAAGCTTTCTTT. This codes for CASSPRPTGAGTEAFF.

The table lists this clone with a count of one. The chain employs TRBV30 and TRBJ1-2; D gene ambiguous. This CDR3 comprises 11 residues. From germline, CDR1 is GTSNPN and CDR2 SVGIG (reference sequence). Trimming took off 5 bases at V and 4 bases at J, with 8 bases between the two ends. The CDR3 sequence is CAWAGVYGYTF. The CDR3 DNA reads TGTGCCTGGGCGGGTGTCTATGGCTACACCTTC.

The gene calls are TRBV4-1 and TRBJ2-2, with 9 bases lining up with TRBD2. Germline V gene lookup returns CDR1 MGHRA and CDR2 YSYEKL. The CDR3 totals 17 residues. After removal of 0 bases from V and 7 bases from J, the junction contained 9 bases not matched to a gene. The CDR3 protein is CASSQDSAGGTGGELFF. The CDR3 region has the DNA TGCGCCAGCAGCCAAGATTCAGCGGGGGGCACGGGCGGGGAGCTGTTTTTT.

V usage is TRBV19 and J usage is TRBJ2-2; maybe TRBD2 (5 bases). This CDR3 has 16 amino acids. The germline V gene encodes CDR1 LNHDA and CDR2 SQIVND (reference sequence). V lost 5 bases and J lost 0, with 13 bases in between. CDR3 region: CASSPRGKANTGELFF. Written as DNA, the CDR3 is TGTGCCAGTAGTCCCCGAGGGAAGGCGAACACCGGGGAGCTGTTTTTT.

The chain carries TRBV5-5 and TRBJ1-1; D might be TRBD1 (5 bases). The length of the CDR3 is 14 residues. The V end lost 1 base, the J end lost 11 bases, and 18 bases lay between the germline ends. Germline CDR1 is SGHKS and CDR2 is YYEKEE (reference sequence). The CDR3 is CASSLNAQAYRAFF. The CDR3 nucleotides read TGTGCCAGCAGCTTGAACGCCCAGGCCTACAGGGCTTTCTTT.

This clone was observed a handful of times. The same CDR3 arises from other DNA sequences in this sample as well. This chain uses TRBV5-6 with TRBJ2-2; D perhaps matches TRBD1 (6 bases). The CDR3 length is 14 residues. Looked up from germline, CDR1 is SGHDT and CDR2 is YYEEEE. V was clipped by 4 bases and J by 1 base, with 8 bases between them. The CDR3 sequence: CASSLDRNTGELFF. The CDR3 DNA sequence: TGTGCCAGCAGCCTGGACAGGAACACCGGGGAGCTGTTTTTT.

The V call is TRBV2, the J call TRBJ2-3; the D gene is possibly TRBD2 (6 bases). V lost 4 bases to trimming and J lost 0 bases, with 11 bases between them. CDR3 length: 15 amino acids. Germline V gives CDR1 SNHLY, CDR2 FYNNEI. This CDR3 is CASSVSGRSTDTQYF. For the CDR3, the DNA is TGTGCCAGCAGTGTCTCTGGGAGGAGCACAGATACGCAGTATTTT.

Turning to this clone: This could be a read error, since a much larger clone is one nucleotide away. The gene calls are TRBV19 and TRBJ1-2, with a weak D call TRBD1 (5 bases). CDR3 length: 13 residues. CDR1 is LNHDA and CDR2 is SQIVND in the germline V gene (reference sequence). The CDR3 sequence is CASSKYEGASYIF. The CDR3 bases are TGTGCCAGTAGTAAGTACGAAGGGGCAAGCTACATCTTC.

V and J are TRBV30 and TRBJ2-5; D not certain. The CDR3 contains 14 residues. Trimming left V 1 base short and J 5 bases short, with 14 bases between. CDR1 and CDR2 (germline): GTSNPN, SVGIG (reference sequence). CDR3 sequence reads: CAWSGSLARETQYF. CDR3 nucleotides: TGTGCCTGGAGTGGATCTCTCGCGAGGGAGACCCAGTACTTC.

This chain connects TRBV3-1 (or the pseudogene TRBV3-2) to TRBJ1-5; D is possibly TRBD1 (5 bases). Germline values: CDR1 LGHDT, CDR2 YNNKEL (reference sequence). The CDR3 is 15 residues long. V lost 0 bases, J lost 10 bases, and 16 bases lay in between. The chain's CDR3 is CASSQDGGTPGPQHF. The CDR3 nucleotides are TGTGCCAGCAGCCAAGATGGAGGGACGCCCGGCCCCCAGCATTTT.

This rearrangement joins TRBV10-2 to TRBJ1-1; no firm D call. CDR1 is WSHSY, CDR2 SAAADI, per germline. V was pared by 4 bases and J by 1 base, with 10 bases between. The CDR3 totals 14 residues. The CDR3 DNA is TGCGCCAGCAGTGTTGGCAGACAGAACACTGAAGCTTTCTTT. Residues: CASSVGRQNTEAFF.

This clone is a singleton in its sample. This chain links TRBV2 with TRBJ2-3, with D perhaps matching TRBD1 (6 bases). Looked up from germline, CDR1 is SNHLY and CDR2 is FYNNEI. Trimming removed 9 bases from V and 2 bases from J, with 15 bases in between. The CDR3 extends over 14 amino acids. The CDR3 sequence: CARAGVGHTDTQYF. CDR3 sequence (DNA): TGTGCCAGGGCAGGGGTAGGGCACACAGATACGCAGTATTTT.